Each of the 26 T cell receptor beta chains below was sequenced from the same sample in a study of T-cell reconstitution after alpha-beta-depleted transplantation in children. Unique molecular identifiers were used in preparing the TCRbeta library. One entry per CDR3 protein, called by TCRdb with MiXCR from the PCR reads. The sample includes some 350,000 distinct CDR3 sequences, around 15% of them seen just once. The source was PBMCs, mostly from graft donor cells, collected 360 days after TCRalphabeta/CD19-depleted stem cell transplant. Receptors were obtained from a male patient between 2 and 15 years old who had a stem cell transplant for acute lymphoblastic leukemia, so the T cells may come from the graft donor.

The chain carries TRBV28 and TRBJ1-4, with D possibly being TRBD1 (6 bases). The V end lost 6 bases, the J end lost 4 bases, and 9 bases lay between the germline ends. Germline loops: CDR1 MDHEN, CDR2 SYDVKM. This CDR3 is built from 13 residues. The CDR3 nucleotides read TGTGCCAGCAGGGGGGCGGGTAATGAAAAACTGTTTTTT. Its protein is CASRGAGNEKLFF.

This sequence joins TRBV30 and TRBJ2-7; 7 nucleotides agree with TRBD2. Germline V lookup: CDR1 GTSNPN, CDR2 SVGIG (reference sequence). This CDR3 is built from 14 residues. V shed 4 bases, J shed 3 bases, and the junction held 9 bases outside the gene matches. The CDR3 loop is CAWNAAGFIYEQYF. CDR3 coding DNA: TGTGCCTGGAACGCAGCGGGGTTTATCTACGAGCAGTACTTC.

The chain employs TRBV27 and TRBJ2-1; 13 nucleotides agree with TRBD2. Germline V gives CDR1 MNHEY, CDR2 SMNVEV (reference sequence). The CDR3 has 15 residues. With V trimmed by 3 bases and J by 7 bases, 3 bases remained unmatched. The CDR3 sequence is CASSFRTSGRNEQFF. CDR3 nucleotides: TGTGCCAGCAGTTTTAGGACTAGCGGGAGAAATGAGCAGTTCTTC.

The rearrangement links TRBV29-1 to TRBJ2-7; unclear D gene. This CDR3 spans 12 amino acids. Germline assignment: CDR1 SQVTM and CDR2 ANQGSEA. V was cut by 5 bases and J by 0 bases, with 8 bases left in between. The CDR3 nucleotides read TGCAGCGTTAGCAGCTCCTCCTACGAGCAGTACTTC. Translated, it gives CSVSSSSYEQYF.

This clonotype showed up many times. V is TRBV6-1 and J is TRBJ1-2, with TRBD1 as a possible D gene (6 bases). In germline, CDR1 is MNHNS, CDR2 SASEGT. The CDR3 length is 15 residues. Deletions cut 6 bases from V and 2 bases from J, with 16 bases between. CDR3 region: CASSQMGHLNYGYTF. The DNA of the CDR3 is TGTGCCAGCAGCCAGATGGGACATCTAAACTATGGCTACACCTTC.

This clonotype showed up just a few times. The genes are TRBV20-1 and TRBJ2-5; tentatively, D is TRBD2 (5 bases). This CDR3 has 14 amino acids. The germline CDR1 and CDR2 sequences are DFQATT and SNEGSKA (reference sequence). Trimming stripped 1 base from V and 7 bases from J, with 16 bases between. CDR3 nucleotides: TGCAGTGCTAGAGCCGCGGGCACCTCGGGGACCCAGTACTTC. This sequence encodes CSARAAGTSGTQYF.

This rearrangement joins TRBV6-1 to TRBJ2-7, with a weak D call TRBD1 (7 bases). CDR3 length equals 14 residues. V shed 8 bases and J shed 0 bases, with 14 bases lying between them. Germline V lookup: CDR1 MNHNS, CDR2 SASEGT. Here the CDR3 DNA reads TGTGCCAGCCTTACAGGGGACTTCTCCTACGAGCAGTACTTC. The encoded protein is CASLTGDFSYEQYF.

V is TRBV5-6 and J is TRBJ2-1; 16 bases are shared with TRBD2. Unmatched junction bases numbered 12, after V lost 0 bases and J lost 0 bases. The CDR3 has 22 residues. The germline gives CDR1 SGHDT, CDR2 YYEEEE. CDR3 in amino acids: CASSLVGAAGLAGGSSYNEQFF. Written as DNA, the CDR3 is TGTGCCAGCAGCTTGGTTGGGGCCGCGGGACTAGCGGGAGGGAGCTCCTACAATGAGCAGTTCTTC.

The chain has TRBV7-9 and TRBJ2-7, with 8 bases lining up with TRBD1. The V gene's germline CDR1 is SEHNR and CDR2 FQNEAQ (reference sequence). This CDR3 has 14 amino acids. Trimming cost V 4 bases and J 3 bases; bases outside gene matches: 5. The CDR3 is CASSSWDRSYEQYF. Here the CDR3 DNA reads TGTGCCAGCAGCTCGTGGGACAGGAGCTACGAGCAGTACTTC.

This clonotype was counted between two and nine times. The chain employs TRBV30 and TRBJ2-3; maybe TRBD2 (6 bases). Between the trimmed V and J ends, which lost 5 bases and 4 bases, there was a span of 16 bases. CDR3 size: 14 residues. The germline CDR1 and CDR2 sequences are GTSNPN and SVGIG (reference sequence). This CDR3 reads CAWHMGGLADTQYF. CDR3 DNA sequence: TGTGCCTGGCACATGGGGGGATTGGCAGATACGCAGTATTTT.

This clonotype has a count of ten or more. The J gene is TRBJ2-3, the V gene TRBV5-1; D unclear. CDR1 SGHRS and CDR2 YFSETQ come from the germline V gene. Between the trimmed V and J ends, which lost 2 bases and 2 bases, there was a span of 9 bases. This CDR3 comprises 14 residues. DNA of the CDR3: TGCGCCAGCAGCTTAGGTGGGATCACAGATACGCAGTATTTT. Encoded protein: CASSLGGITDTQYF.

The table lists this clonotype with many counts. This chain joins TRBV6-2 or TRBV6-3 and TRBJ1-2; no clear D. Germline V gene lookup returns CDR1 MNHEY and CDR2 SVGEGT. The V gene lost 5 bases and the J gene lost 2 bases, with 9 bases spanning the gap. The CDR3 extends over 13 amino acids. CDR3 nucleotide sequence: TGTGCCAGCAGTGACGGGAAAAACTATGGCTACACCTTC. Translation: CASSDGKNYGYTF.

This clonotype has just a few counts. The conserved phenylalanine or tryptophan is not found at the CDR3 terminus, so this likely reflects a read error. The limits of the CDR3 on the DNA are not certain, so only TCRdb's listed CDR3 is given. V gene TRBV29-1 combines with J gene TRBJ1-2. With termini counted, the CDR3 has 14 amino acids. Germline CDR1 reads SQVTM; CDR2 reads ANQGSEA. CDR3 protein: CSVDRGRIIDLTIL.

The chain combines TRBV20-1 with TRBJ2-7, with TRBD2 matching 12 bases. This CDR3 contains 15 residues. The germline CDR1 and CDR2 sequences are DFQATT and SNEGSKA (reference sequence). With 2 bases clipped from V and 2 bases from J, the junction kept 4 bases outside the gene matches. The chain's CDR3 is CSARSRTSGTYEQYF. CDR3 DNA: TGCAGTGCTAGAAGCCGGACTAGCGGGACCTACGAGCAGTACTTC.

This clonotype turned up a few times. The chain recombines TRBV14 with TRBJ2-1; tentative D call: TRBD2 (5 bases). Germline lookup yields CDR1 SGHDN and CDR2 FVKESK. The CDR3 covers 16 residues. V was trimmed by 0 bases and J by 0 bases, leaving 9 bases between them. The CDR3 loop is CASSQDSGISYNEQFF. As DNA, the CDR3 is TGTGCCAGCAGCCAAGATTCCGGGATCTCCTACAATGAGCAGTTCTTC.

J is TRBJ2-7 and V is TRBV2, with TRBD1 matching 9 bases. The CDR3 consists of 18 residues. V lost 1 base, J lost 3 bases, and 13 bases stayed unmatched. CDR1 is SNHLY, CDR2 FYNNEI, per germline. CDR3 nucleotides: TGTGCCAGCAGTGAAGATTGGGGACAGGGATTCAAAAACTACGAGCAGTACTTC. It translates to CASSEDWGQGFKNYEQYF.

About this clonotype itself: A single base separates this from a much larger clone, so it may be a read error. J is TRBJ2-1 and V is TRBV10-3; 7 positions agree with TRBD2. The CDR3 contains 15 residues. The germline CDR1 and CDR2 sequences are ENHRY and SYGVKD. The CDR3, as DNA: TGTGCCATCACTGAGCAGTCTAGCGGCACGAATGAGCAGTTCTTC. This encodes CAITEQSSGTNEQFF.

This clonotype came up many times. CDR3 region: CSAPRGIEQYF. In DNA form, the CDR3 reads TGCAGTGCTCCGAGGGGAATCGAGCAGTACTTC. The chain joins TRBV20-1 to TRBJ2-7; D tentatively fits TRBD1 or TRBD2 (5 bases each). The germline CDR1 and CDR2 sequences are DFQATT and SNEGSKA (reference sequence). The CDR3 totals 11 residues. The V and J ends lost 5 bases and 6 bases respectively, with 11 bases between them.

This clonotype turned up a few times. V is TRBV11-2 and J is TRBJ2-5, with D perhaps TRBD1 (6 bases). The CDR3 is made up of 17 amino acids. Germline values: CDR1 SGHAT, CDR2 FQNNGV. Trimming cost V 2 bases and J 4 bases, with 20 bases left between them. DNA of the CDR3: TGTGCCAGCAGCTTATTACCCACAGGGATTTGGGGAGAGACCCAGTACTTC. This sequence encodes CASSLLPTGIWGETQYF.

This clonotype has ten or more counts. The chain employs TRBV6-5 and TRBJ1-6, with TRBD1 as a possible D gene (5 bases). From germline, CDR1 is MNHEY and CDR2 SVGAGI. The V end lost 0 bases, the J end lost 6 bases, and 12 bases lay between the germline ends. The CDR3 is made up of 16 amino acids. CDR3 in amino acids: CASSYSTGRFNSPLHF. The CDR3, as DNA: TGTGCCAGCAGTTACTCGACGGGACGGTTTAATTCACCCCTCCACTTT.

The chain is built from TRBV12-3 or TRBV12-4 and TRBJ2-7; TRBD2 matches at 7 bases. Trimming took 7 bases from V and 5 from J; bases not matched to a gene: 5. The CDR3 consists of 12 residues. Written as DNA, the CDR3 is TGTGCCAGCAATAGGGAGGGCCACGAGCAGTACTTC. It specifies CASNREGHEQYF.

This clonotype was detected ten times or more. The chain employs TRBV12-3 or TRBV12-4 and TRBJ2-7, with 7 nucleotides matching TRBD1. With V trimmed by 3 bases and J by 2 bases, 4 bases remained unmatched. The CDR3 extends over 14 amino acids. The CDR3 loop is CASSFGQVAYEQYF. CDR3 coding DNA: TGTGCCAGCAGTTTTGGACAGGTAGCCTACGAGCAGTACTTC.

The chain employs TRBV7-3 and TRBJ2-3; 12 bases are shared with TRBD2. The CDR3 extends over 16 amino acids. The V segment lost 5 bases and the J segment 5 bases; nucleotides outside the gene matches: 8. Germline CDR1 SGHTA, CDR2 FQGTGA. The CDR3 sequence: CASSDETSGRGDTQYF. The DNA for the CDR3 is TGTGCCAGCAGCGATGAGACTAGCGGGAGAGGAGATACGCAGTATTTT. Full variable domain (remainder filled in from reference TRBV7-3 and TRBJ2-3): GAGVSQTPSNKVTEKGKYVELRCDPISGHTALYWYRQSLGQGPEFLIYFQGTGAADDSGLPNDRFFAVRPEGSVSTLKIQRTERGDSAVYLCASSDETSGRGDTQYFGPGTRLTVL.

This clonotype was picked up a small number of times. The gene calls are TRBV27 and TRBJ2-1; TRBD2 matches 7 bases. Germline V lookup: CDR1 MNHEY, CDR2 SMNVEV (reference sequence). V was clipped by 4 bases and J by 1 base; unmatched bases: 4. The CDR3 runs to 15 residues. CDR3 sequence reads: CASSWGGRSYNEQFF. The CDR3 DNA sequence: TGTGCCAGCAGTTGGGGGGGTCGATCCTACAATGAGCAGTTCTTC.

The chain employs TRBV12-3 or TRBV12-4 and TRBJ1-1; D remains ambiguous. The CDR3 runs 11 residues. V gave up 10 bases and J gave up 5 bases, with 11 bases separating them. Written as DNA, the CDR3 is TGTGCCACTAACGAGTTAACTGAAGCTTTCTTT. It is translated as CATNELTEAFF.

This clonotype was seen more than once but under ten times. The V and J genes are TRBV18 and TRBJ2-3; a possible D gene is TRBD1 (7 bases). The CDR3 loop spans 14 amino acids. Germline V lookup: CDR1 KGHSH, CDR2 LQKENI. V lost 6 bases and J lost 4, with 14 bases in between. CDR3 sequence: CASSVQGEADTQYF. The CDR3 nucleotides are TGTGCCAGCTCCGTCCAGGGGGAGGCAGATACGCAGTATTTT.